Listed below are T cell receptor beta chains from one sample, sequenced in a study of CD8 T cells in Susac syndrome. Using its own MiXCR run on the immunoSEQ multiplex PCR reads, TCRdb lists one record per CDR3 protein. The sample holds about 430,000 distinct CDR3 sequences, 75% to 90% seen once. The sample comprised CD8+ T cells from PBMCs. These receptors were collected from a human donor with multiple sclerosis. Each CDR3 is given with its conserved first and last residue. The D gene is left open where the match is weak. Not all rows give a size; the values are once, few, many and, for expanded clones, a class.

size | J | V | D | CDR3 | DNA
. | TRBJ1-4 | TRBV4-1 | TRBD1 | CASSQDGIGQGWTNEKLFF | TGCGCCAGCAGCCAAGACGGAATAGGACAGGGGTGGACTAATGAAAAACTGTTTTTT
. | TRBJ2-3 | TRBV13 | TRBD2 | CASSSTSGDSSTDTQYF | TGTGCCAGCAGCTCGACTAGCGGGGACTCTAGCACAGATACGCAGTATTTT
. | TRBJ2-2 | TRBV29-1 | . | CSVGSAGELFF | TGCAGCGTGGGGTCGGCCGGGGAGCTGTTTTTT
. | TRBJ2-7 | TRBV7-6 | TRBD1 | CASSFHRDRSSYEQYF | TGTGCCAGCAGTTTTCACCGGGACAGAAGCTCCTACGAGCAGTACTTC
. | TRBJ2-7 | TRBV27 | . | CASSFLRGGEQYF | TGTGCCAGCAGTTTTTTGAGAGGCGGGGAGCAGTACTTC
. | TRBJ2-3 | TRBV6-4 | TRBD2 | CASSDGGLVTDTQYF | TGTGCCAGCAGTGACGGGGGACTAGTCACAGATACGCAGTATTTT
. | TRBJ2-2 | TRBV6-1 | . | CASIDGNTGELFF | TGTGCCAGCATCGACGGGAACACCGGGGAGCTGTTTTTT
. | TRBJ1-2 | TRBV27 | TRBD1 | CASSSRQGLSGYTF | TGTGCCAGCAGTTCGAGACAGGGGCTAAGTGGCTACACCTTC
. | TRBJ2-1 | TRBV15 | . | CATSRDLGYNEQFF | TGTGCCACCAGCAGAGATCTAGGCTACAATGAGCAGTTCTTC
once | TRBJ2-7 | TRBV11-2 | . | CASSLTWADLSYEQYF | TGTGCCAGCAGCCTTACGTGGGCGGATCTCTCCTACGAGCAGTACTTC
. | TRBJ1-2 | TRBV19 | TRBD1 | CASSTSDRDEYGYTF | TGTGCCAGTAGTACGTCGGACAGGGACGAGTATGGCTACACCTTC
. | TRBJ2-7 | TRBV11-2 | TRBD1 | CASSWDRDGYEQYF | TGTGCCAGCAGCTGGGACAGGGACGGATACGAGCAGTACTTC
. | TRBJ1-2 | TRBV30 | TRBD1 | CAWRELKRDRSNYGYTF | TGTGCCTGGAGAGAACTAAAACGGGACAGGTCTAACTATGGCTACACCTTC
. | TRBJ2-1 | TRBV6-2/TRBV6-3 | . | CASSTSRKAEQFF | TGTGCCAGCAGTACATCTCGAAAAGCGGAGCAGTTCTTC
. | TRBJ2-7 | TRBV6-1 | TRBD1 | CASSDGTDALYAYEQYF | TGTGCCAGCAGTGACGGGACAGATGCCTTGTACGCCTACGAGCAGTACTTC
. | TRBJ2-7 | TRBV6-1 | . | CASSVQGLVSYEQYF | TGTGCCAGCAGTGTTCAGGGGTTAGTCTCCTACGAGCAGTACTTC
. | TRBJ1-1 | TRBV19 | . | CASMRGVNTEAFF | TGTGCCAGTATGAGGGGGGTGAACACTGAAGCTTTCTTT
. | TRBJ1-4 | TRBV27 | TRBD1 | CASSPGTADGELFF | TGTGCCAGCAGCCCCGGGACAGCGGATGGAGAACTGTTTTTT
. | TRBJ2-6 | TRBV27 | . | CASRSDIGANVLTF | TGTGCCAGCAGGAGCGATATTGGGGCCAACGTCCTGACTTTC
. | TRBJ1-1 | TRBV6-6 | . | CASSYLVADTEAFF | TGTGCCAGCAGTTACTTGGTTGCTGACACTGAAGCTTTCTTT
. | TRBJ2-7 | TRBV7-9 | TRBD1 | CASSSPGTADTIPYEQYF | TGTGCCAGCAGCTCACCCGGGACAGCCGACACAATACCCTACGAGCAGTACTTC
. | TRBJ2-5 | TRBV5-6 | . | CASISWSRVGPETQYF | TGTGCCAGCATCTCGTGGTCCAGGGTAGGACCAGAGACCCAGTACTTC
. | TRBJ2-3 | TRBV27 | . | CASSLYMHGQGTTDTQYF | TGTGCCAGCAGTCTATATATGCACGGGCAGGGGACCACAGATACGCAGTATTTT
. | TRBJ2-7 | TRBV10-2 | . | CASSVIPKGSYEQYF | TGCGCCAGCAGTGTAATTCCTAAAGGGTCCTACGAGCAGTACTTC
. | TRBJ2-1 | TRBV19 | TRBD2 | CASSIVGLAVNEQFF | TGTGCCAGTAGTATAGTGGGACTAGCGGTCAATGAGCAGTTCTTC
. | TRBJ2-1 | TRBV19 | TRBD2 | CASKTSGDNEQFF | TGTGCCAGTAAGACTAGCGGGGACAATGAGCAGTTCTTC
. | TRBJ2-1 | TRBV11-2 | TRBD1 | CASSLEVRQGTDEQFF | TGTGCCAGCAGCTTAGAGGTTCGACAGGGAACGGATGAGCAGTTCTTC
. | TRBJ2-6 | TRBV29-1 | . | CSVEALGHPEGSGANVLTF | TGCAGCGTTGAAGCCCTGGGACATCCAGAAGGCTCTGGGGCCAACGTCCTGACTTTC
. | TRBJ1-2 | TRBV6-5 | . | CASSYSRAGAYGYTF | TGTGCCAGCAGTTACTCTCGAGCAGGGGCCTATGGCTACACCTTC
. | TRBJ2-3 | TRBV12-3/TRBV12-4 | TRBD2 | CASSSGLVVMSDTQYF | TGTGCCAGCAGTTCGGGACTAGTAGTAATGTCAGATACGCAGTATTTT
. | TRBJ2-7 | TRBV10-3 | . | CAISTSLSSEQYF | TGTGCCATCAGTACCTCCCTAAGTAGCGAGCAGTACTTC
. | TRBJ2-7 | TRBV7-2 | TRBD2 | CASQPGSREDVYEQYF | TGTGCCAGTCAACCCGGGTCGCGGGAGGACGTCTACGAGCAGTACTTC
. | TRBJ2-3 | TRBV4-2 | . | CASSQGLGHSTDTQYF | TGTGCCAGCAGCCAAGGCTTAGGACACAGCACAGATACGCAGTATTTT
. | TRBJ2-5 | TRBV5-1 | . | CASSLELSVFQETQYF | TGCGCCAGCAGCTTGGAGCTTTCCGTATTCCAAGAGACCCAGTACTTC
. | TRBJ1-1 | TRBV4-1 | . | CASSQDRGSMNTEAFF | TGCGCCAGCAGCCAAGATCGGGGATCAATGAACACTGAAGCTTTCTTT
few | TRBJ1-6 | TRBV4-2 | . | CASSPTSGASNSPLHF | TGTGCCAGCAGCCCAACATCCGGGGCTTCAAATTCACCCCTCCACTTT
. | TRBJ2-2 | TRBV7-6 | . | CASSLSESNTGELFF | TGTGCCAGCAGCTTATCAGAATCGAACACCGGGGAGCTGTTTTTT